This T cell receptor beta chain comes out of a study of response to subunit inactivated influenza vaccine. After removal of 6 bases from V and 4 bases from J, the junction contained 6 bases not matched to a gene. This CDR3 region has 14 residues. Germline V gene data show CDR1 as SQVTM and CDR2 as ANQGSEA. One entry per CDR3 protein, called by TCRdb with MiXCR from the RT-PCR reads. The repertoire has just under 550,000 distinct CDR3 sequences, around a quarter of them found once; the top ten carry approximately 3%. These data are also associated with another study on T cells expressing NK-cell markers. That work states: Making the TCR beta cDNA relied on 5'RACE template switching with UMIs. Sorted CD3+CD56-NKG2C+, CD3+CD56+NKG2C+ and CD3+CD56+NKG2C- T cells supplied the TCR beta repertoires.

The sequence derives from a man aged 45-65 years who received an inactivated influenza vaccine. The rearrangement joins TRBV29-1 to TRBJ2-6; 7 bases are a match to TRBD1. The starting material was CD4+ T cells sorted from PBMCs, obtained 12 days after vaccination. This chain's CDR3 is CSVADRVGANVLTF. CDR3 sequence (DNA): TGCAGCGTGGCCGACAGGGTAGGGGCCAACGTCCTGACTTTC.